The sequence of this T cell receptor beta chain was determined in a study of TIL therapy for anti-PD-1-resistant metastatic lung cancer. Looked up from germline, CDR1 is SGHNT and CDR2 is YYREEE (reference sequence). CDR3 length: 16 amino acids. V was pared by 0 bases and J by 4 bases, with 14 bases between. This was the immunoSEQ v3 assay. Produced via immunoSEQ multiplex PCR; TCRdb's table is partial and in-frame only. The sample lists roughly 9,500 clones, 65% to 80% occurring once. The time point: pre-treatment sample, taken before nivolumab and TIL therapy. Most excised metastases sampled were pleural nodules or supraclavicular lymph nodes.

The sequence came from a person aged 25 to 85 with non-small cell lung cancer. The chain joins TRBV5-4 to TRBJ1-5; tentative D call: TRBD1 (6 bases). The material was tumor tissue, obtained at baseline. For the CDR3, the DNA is TGTGCCAGCAGCTTGGTTGCAGGGGCCGGGAATCAGCCCCAGCATTTT. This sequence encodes CASSLVAGAGNQPQHF. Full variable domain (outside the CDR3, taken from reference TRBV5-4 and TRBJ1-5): ETGVTQSPTHLIKTRGQQVTLRCSSQSGHNTVSWYQQALGQGPQFIFQYYREEENGRGNFPPRFSGLQFPNYSSELNVNALELDDSALYLCASSLVAGAGNQPQHFGDGTRLSIL.